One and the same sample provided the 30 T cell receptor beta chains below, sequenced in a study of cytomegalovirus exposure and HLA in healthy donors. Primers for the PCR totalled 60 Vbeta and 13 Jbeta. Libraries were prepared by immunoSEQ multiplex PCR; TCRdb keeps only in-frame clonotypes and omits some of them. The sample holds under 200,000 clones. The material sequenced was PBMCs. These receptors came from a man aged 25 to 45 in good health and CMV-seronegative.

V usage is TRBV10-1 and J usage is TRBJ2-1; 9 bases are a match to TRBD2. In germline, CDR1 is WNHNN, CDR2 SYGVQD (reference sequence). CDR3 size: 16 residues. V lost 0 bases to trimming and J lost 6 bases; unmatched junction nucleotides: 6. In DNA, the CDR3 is TGCGCCAGCAGTGAGTCCCCGGGACTAGCCCCCAATGAGCAGTTCTTC. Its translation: CASSESPGLAPNEQFF.

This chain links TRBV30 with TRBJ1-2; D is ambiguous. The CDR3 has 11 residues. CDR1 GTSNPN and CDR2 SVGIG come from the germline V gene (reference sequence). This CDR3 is CTTARGYGYTF. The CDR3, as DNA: TGTACGACGGCCCGGGGCTATGGCTACACCTTC.

The CDR3 DNA reads TGTGCCAGCAGTGAAGCCAGGGCCAGCAATCAGCCCCAGCATTTT. Translation gives CASSEARASNQPQHF. The rearrangement links TRBV2 to TRBJ1-5, with a possible D match to TRBD1 (5 bases). Germline values: CDR1 SNHLY, CDR2 FYNNEI. V gave up 0 bases and J gave up 1 base, with 7 bases separating them. The CDR3 has 15 residues. Drawing the rest from reference TRBV2 and TRBJ1-5, the complete variable domain is EPEVTQTPSHQVTQMGQEVILRCVPISNHLYFYWYRQILGQKVEFLVSFYNNEISEKSEIFDDQFSVERPDGSNFTLKIRSTKLEDSAMYFCASSEARASNQPQHFGDGTRLSIL.

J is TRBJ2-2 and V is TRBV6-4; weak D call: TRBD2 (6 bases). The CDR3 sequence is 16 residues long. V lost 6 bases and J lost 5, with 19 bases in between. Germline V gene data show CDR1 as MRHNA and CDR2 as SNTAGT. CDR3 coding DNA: TGTGCCAGCAGAGCCGGGACTCAAGGGGTTACCGGGGAGCTGTTTTTT. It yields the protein CASRAGTQGVTGELFF.

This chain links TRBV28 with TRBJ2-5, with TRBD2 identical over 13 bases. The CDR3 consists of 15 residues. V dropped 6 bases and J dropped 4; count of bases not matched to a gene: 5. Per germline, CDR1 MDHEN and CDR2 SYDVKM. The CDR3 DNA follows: TGTGCCAGCAGCGGCAGACTAGCGGGAGGAGAGACCCAGTACTTC. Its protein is CASSGRLAGGETQYF.

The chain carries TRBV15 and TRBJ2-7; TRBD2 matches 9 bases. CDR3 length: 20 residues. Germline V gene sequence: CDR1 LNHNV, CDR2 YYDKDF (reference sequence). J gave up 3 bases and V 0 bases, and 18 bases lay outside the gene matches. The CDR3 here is CATSRDPWGSGRLMNYEQYF. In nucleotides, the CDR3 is TGTGCCACCAGCAGAGATCCCTGGGGTAGCGGGAGACTAATGAACTACGAGCAGTACTTC. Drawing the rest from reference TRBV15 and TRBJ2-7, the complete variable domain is DAMVIQNPRYQVTQFGKPVTLSCSQTLNHNVMYWYQQKSSQAPKLLFHYYDKDFNNEADTPDNFQSRRPNTSFCFLDIRSPGLGDTAMYLCATSRDPWGSGRLMNYEQYFGPGTRLTVT.

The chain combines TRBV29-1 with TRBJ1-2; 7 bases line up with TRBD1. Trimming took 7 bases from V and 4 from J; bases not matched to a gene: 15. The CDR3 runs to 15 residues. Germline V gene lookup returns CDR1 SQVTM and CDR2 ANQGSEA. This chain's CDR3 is CSASGRQGTTYGYTF. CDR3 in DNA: TGCAGCGCCTCCGGACGACAGGGAACGACCTATGGCTACACCTTC.

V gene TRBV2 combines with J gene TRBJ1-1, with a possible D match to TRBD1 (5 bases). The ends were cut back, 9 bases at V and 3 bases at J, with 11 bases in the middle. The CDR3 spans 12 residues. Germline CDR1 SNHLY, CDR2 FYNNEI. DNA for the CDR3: TGTGCCAGGTCCCAGGGTGACACTGAAGCTTTCTTT. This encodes CARSQGDTEAFF.

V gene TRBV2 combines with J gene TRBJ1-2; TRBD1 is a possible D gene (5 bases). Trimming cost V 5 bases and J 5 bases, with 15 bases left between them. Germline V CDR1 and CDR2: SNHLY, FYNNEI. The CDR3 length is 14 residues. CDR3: CASSPTGRAYGYTF. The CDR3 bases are TGTGCCAGCAGTCCAACGGGCAGGGCTTATGGCTACACCTTC.

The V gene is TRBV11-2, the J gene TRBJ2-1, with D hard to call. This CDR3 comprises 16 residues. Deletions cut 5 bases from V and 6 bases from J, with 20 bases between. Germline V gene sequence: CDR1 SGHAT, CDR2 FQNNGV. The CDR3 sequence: CASSPRIGSIANEQFF. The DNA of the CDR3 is TGTGCCAGCAGCCCTCGTATTGGCAGTATAGCCAATGAGCAGTTCTTC.

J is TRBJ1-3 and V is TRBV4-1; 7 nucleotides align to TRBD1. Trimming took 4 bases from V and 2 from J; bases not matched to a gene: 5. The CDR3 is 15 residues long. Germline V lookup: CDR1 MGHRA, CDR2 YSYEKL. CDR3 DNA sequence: TGCGCCAGCAGCCTGCAAGGACAGGCTGGAAACACCATATATTTT. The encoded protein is CASSLQGQAGNTIYF.

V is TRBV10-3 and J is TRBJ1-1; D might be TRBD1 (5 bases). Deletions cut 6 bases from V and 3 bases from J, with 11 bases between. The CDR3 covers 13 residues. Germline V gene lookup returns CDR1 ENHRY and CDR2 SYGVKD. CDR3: CAIRIGRDTEAFF. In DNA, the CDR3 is TGTGCCATCAGAATCGGCAGGGACACTGAAGCTTTCTTT.

This CDR3 is CASSPWTGNTEAFF. The DNA for the CDR3 is TGCGCCAGCAGCCCCTGGACAGGGAACACTGAAGCTTTCTTT. The gene calls are TRBV5-1 and TRBJ1-1; 7 positions match TRBD1. V shed 4 bases and J 1 base; nucleotides not matched to a gene: 4. Germline lookup yields CDR1 SGHRS and CDR2 YFSETQ. The CDR3 is made up of 14 amino acids.

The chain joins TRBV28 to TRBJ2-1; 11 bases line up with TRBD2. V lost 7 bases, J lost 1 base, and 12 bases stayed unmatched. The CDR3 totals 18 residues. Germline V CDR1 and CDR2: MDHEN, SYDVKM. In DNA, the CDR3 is TGTGCCAGCATCCCGGGGGTAGCGGGAGGGCCTTCCTACAATGAGCAGTTCTTC. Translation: CASIPGVAGGPSYNEQFF.

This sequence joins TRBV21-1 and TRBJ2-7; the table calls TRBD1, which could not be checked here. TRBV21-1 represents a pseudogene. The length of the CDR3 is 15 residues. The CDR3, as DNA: TGTGCCAGCAGCAAAGCCGTCGCTGACACCTACGAGCAGTACTTC. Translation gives CASSKAVADTYEQYF.

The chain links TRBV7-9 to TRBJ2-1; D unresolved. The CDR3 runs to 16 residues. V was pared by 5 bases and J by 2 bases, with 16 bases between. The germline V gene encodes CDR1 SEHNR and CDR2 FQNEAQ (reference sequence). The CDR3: CASSPPVSTTYNEQFF. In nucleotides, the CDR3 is TGTGCCAGCAGCCCCCCGGTTTCAACCACCTACAATGAGCAGTTCTTC.

The CDR3 here is CASSPPNKYRARVGYEQYF. The CDR3 bases are TGTGCCAGCTCACCACCGAACAAATACAGGGCGAGGGTAGGCTACGAGCAGTACTTC. V gene TRBV18 combines with J gene TRBJ2-7; a weak D match, TRBD1 (6 bases). Germline lookup yields CDR1 KGHSH and CDR2 LQKENI. The CDR3 has 19 residues. The germline V and J ends were trimmed by 0 bases and 3 bases, with 24 bases remaining between them.

The CDR3 DNA reads TGTGCCACCAGCAGGGGACAGAGCTCTGGAAACACCATATATTTT. This translates into CATSRGQSSGNTIYF. The chain recombines TRBV15 with TRBJ1-3, with 7 nucleotides matching TRBD1. This CDR3 spans 15 amino acids. Germline V gene data show CDR1 as LNHNV and CDR2 as YYDKDF (reference sequence). The V segment lost 3 bases and the J segment 0 bases; nucleotides outside the gene matches: 2.

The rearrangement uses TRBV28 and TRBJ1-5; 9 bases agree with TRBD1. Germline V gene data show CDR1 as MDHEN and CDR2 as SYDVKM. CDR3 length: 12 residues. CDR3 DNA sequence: TGTGCAACAGGGGGCTGGGGTCAGCCCCAGCATTTT. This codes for CATGGWGQPQHF.

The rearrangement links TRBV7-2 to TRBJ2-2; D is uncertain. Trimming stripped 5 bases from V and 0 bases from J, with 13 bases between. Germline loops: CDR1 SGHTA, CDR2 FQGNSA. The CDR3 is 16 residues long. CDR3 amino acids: CASSPLIPANTGELFF. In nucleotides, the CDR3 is TGTGCCAGCAGCCCCCTAATACCTGCGAACACCGGGGAGCTGTTTTTT.

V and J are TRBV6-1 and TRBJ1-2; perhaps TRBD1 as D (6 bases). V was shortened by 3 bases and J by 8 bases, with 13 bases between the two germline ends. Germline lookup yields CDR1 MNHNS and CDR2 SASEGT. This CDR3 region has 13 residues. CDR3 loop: CASSDDRWRGYTF. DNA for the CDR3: TGTGCCAGCAGTGACGACAGGTGGAGAGGCTACACCTTC.

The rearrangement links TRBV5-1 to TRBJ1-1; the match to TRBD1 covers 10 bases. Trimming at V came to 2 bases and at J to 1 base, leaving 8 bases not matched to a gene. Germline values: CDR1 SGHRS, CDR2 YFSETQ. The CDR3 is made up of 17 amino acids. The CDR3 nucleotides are TGCGCCAGCAGCTTACTGATGACAGGGGGCACGAACACTGAAGCTTTCTTT. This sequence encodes CASSLLMTGGTNTEAFF.

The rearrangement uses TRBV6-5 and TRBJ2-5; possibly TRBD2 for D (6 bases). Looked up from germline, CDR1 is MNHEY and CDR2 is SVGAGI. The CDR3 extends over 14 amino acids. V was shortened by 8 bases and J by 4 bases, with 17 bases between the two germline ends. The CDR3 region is CASADAGRGETQYF. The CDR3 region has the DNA TGTGCCAGCGCCGACGCGGGACGGGGAGAGACCCAGTACTTC.

The CDR3 here is CASSLAKNYEQYF. The CDR3 DNA is TGTGCCAGCAGCCTAGCCAAAAACTACGAGCAGTACTTC. The chain links TRBV28 to TRBJ2-7; D might be TRBD2 (5 bases). CDR3 size: 13 residues. V lost 6 bases, J lost 3 bases, and 12 bases lay in between. Looked up from germline, CDR1 is MDHEN and CDR2 is SYDVKM.

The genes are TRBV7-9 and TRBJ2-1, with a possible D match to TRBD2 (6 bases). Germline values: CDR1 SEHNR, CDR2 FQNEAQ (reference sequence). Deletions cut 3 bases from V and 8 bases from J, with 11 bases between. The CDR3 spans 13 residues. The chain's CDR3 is CASSFGSGDEQFF. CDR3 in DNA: TGTGCCAGCAGCTTTGGTAGCGGCGATGAGCAGTTCTTC.

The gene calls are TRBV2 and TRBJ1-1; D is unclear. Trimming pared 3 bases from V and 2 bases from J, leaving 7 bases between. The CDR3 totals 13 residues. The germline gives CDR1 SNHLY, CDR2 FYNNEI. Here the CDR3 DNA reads TGTGCCAGCAGTGATGAGTCAAACACTGAAGCTTTCTTT. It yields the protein CASSDESNTEAFF.

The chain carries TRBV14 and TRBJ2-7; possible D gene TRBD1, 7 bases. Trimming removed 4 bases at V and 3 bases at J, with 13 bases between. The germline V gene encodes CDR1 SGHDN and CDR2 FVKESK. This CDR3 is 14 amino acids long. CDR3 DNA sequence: TGTGCCAGCAGCCTGCGGGGACAGCTCTACGAGCAGTACTTC. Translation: CASSLRGQLYEQYF.

The CDR3 sequence: CASNPGGVYGYTF. CDR3 nucleotides: TGTGCCAGCAACCCGGGGGGGGTCTATGGCTACACCTTC. The chain is built from TRBV6-6 and TRBJ1-2, with a weak D call TRBD1 (5 bases). The CDR3 covers 13 residues. The V end was cut by 7 bases, the J end by 4 bases, with 13 bases between. Germline lookup yields CDR1 MNHNY and CDR2 SVGAGI (reference sequence).

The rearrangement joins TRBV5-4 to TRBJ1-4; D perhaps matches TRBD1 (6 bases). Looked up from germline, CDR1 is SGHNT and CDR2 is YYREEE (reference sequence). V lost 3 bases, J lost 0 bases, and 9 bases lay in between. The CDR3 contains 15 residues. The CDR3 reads CASSWGGPTNEKLFF. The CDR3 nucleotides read TGTGCCAGCAGCTGGGGGGGCCCAACTAATGAAAAACTGTTTTTT.

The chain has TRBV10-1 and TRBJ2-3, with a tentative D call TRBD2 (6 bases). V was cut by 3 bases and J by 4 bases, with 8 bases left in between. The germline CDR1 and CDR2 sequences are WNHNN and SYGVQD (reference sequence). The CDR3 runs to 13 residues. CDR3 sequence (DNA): TGCGCCAGCAGTGACGGAGGGGCAGATACGCAGTATTTT. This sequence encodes CASSDGGADTQYF.